This T cell receptor beta chain was recorded in a study of blood T cell repertoires in COVID-19. Study overall: Acute and convalescent COVID-19 specimens originated in the United States, Italy and Spain. From T cells, B-cell-depleted T cells, or PBMCs came the material, which was cDNA or gDNA.

The study drew participants aged about 18 to 89 years from around 24 US areas. The V and J ends lost 0 bases and 2 bases, in that order; junction bases with no gene match: 4. The length of the CDR3 is 17 residues. The germline V gene encodes CDR1 LGHNA and CDR2 YNFKEQ. The repertoire was sequenced with immunoSEQ multiplex PCR; TCRdb's copy has only in-frame clones and lacks some. Of 200,000 or so clones detected, 84% appear once; the ten largest clones hold under 2%. This TCR was sampled from a man aged 55 to 70 who had recovered from COVID-19. The chain uses TRBV4-2 and TRBJ2-6, with TRBD2 matching 7 bases. Sequenced material: PBMCs or T cells enriched from blood (not recorded which). The CDR3 reads CASSQEGGTAGANVLTF. CDR3 DNA: TGTGCCAGCAGCCAAGAGGGGGGGACCGCTGGGGCCAACGTCCTGACTTTC.